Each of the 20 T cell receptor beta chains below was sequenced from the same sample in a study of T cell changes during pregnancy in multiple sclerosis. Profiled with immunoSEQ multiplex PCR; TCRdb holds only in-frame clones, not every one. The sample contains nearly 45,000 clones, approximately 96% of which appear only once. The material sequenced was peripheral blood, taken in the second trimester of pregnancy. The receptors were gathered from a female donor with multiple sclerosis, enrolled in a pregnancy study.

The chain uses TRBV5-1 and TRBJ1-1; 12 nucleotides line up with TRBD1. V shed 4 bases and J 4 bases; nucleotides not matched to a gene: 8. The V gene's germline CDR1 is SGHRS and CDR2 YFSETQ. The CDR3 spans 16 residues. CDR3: CASSRVGTGGLTEAFF. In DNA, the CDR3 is TGCGCCAGCAGCCGGGTAGGGACAGGGGGCCTCACTGAAGCTTTCTTT.

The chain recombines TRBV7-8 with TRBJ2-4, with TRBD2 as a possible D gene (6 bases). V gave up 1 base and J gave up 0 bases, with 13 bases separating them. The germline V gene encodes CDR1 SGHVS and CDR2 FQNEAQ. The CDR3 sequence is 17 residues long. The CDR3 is CASSLGGGALAKNIQYF. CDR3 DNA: TGTGCCAGCAGCTTAGGAGGAGGGGCCCTAGCCAAAAACATTCAGTACTTC.

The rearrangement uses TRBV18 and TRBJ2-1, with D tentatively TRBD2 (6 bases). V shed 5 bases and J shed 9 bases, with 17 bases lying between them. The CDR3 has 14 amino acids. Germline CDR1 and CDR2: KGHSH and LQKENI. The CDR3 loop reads CASSDLTRISEQFF. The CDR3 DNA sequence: TGTGCCAGCTCAGATCTGACTAGAATCTCTGAGCAGTTCTTC.

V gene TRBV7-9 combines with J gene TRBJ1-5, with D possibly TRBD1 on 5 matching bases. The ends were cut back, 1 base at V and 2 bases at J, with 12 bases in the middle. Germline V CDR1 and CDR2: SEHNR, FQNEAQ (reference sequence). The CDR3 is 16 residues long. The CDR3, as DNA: TGTGCCAGCAGCTTAGAAACAGGCGTGGGCAATCAGCCCCAGCATTTT. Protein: CASSLETGVGNQPQHF. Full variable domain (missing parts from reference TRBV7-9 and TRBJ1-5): DTGVSQNPRHKITKRGQNVTFRCDPISEHNRLYWYRQTLGQGPEFLTYFQNEAQLEKSRLLSDRFSAERPKGSFSTLEIQRTEQGDSAMYLCASSLETGVGNQPQHFGDGTRLSIL.

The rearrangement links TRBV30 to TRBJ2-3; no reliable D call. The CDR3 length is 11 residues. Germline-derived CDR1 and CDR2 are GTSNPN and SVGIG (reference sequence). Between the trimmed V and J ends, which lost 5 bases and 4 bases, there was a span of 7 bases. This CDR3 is CAWDTADTQYF. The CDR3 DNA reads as TGTGCCTGGGACACCGCAGATACGCAGTATTTT.

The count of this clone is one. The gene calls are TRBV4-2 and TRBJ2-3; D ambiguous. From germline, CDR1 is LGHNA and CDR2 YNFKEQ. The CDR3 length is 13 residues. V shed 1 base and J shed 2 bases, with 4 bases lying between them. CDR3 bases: TGTGCCAGCAGCCAAGCCGTCACAGATACGCAGTATTTT. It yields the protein CASSQAVTDTQYF.

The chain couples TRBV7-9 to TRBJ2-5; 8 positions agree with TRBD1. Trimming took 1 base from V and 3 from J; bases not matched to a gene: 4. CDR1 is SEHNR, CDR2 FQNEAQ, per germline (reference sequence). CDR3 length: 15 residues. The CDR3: CASSLGAGGEETQYF. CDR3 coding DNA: TGTGCCAGCAGCTTAGGGGCAGGGGGCGAAGAGACCCAGTACTTC. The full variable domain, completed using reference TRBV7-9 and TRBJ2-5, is DTGVSQNPRHKITKRGQNVTFRCDPISEHNRLYWYRQTLGQGPEFLTYFQNEAQLEKSRLLSDRFSAERPKGSFSTLEIQRTEQGDSAMYLCASSLGAGGEETQYFGPGTRLLVL.

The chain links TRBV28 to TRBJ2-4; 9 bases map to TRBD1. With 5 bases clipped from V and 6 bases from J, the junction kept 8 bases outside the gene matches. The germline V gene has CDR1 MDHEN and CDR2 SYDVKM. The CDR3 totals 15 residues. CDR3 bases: TGTGCCAGCAGTCCGGGGGGACAGGGCCTAAACATTCAGTACTTC. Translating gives CASSPGGQGLNIQYF.

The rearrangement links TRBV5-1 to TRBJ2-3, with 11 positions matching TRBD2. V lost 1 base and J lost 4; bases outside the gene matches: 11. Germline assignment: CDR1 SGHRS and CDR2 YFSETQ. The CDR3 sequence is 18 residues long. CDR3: CASSLRGPTSGKSDTQYF. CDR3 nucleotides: TGCGCCAGCAGCTTGCGGGGTCCGACTAGCGGGAAGTCAGATACGCAGTATTTT.

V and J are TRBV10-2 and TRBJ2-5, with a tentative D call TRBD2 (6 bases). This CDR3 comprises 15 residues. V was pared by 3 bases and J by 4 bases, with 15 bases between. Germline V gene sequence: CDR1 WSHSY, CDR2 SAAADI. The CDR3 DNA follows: TGCGCCAGCAGTGACCCAGCATGGGGGGTAGAGACCCAGTACTTC. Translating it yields CASSDPAWGVETQYF.

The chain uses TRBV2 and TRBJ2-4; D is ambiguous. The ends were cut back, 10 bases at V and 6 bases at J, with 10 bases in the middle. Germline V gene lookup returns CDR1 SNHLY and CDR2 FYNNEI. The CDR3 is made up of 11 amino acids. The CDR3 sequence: CATRASNIQYF. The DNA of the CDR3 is TGTGCCACTCGAGCGTCAAACATTCAGTACTTC.

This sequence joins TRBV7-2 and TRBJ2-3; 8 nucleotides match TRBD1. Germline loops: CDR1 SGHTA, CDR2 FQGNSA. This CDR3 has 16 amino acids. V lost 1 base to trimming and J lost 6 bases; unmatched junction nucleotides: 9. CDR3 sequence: CASSLVGQGAGDTQYF. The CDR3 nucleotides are TGTGCCAGCAGCTTAGTCGGGCAGGGGGCAGGGGATACGCAGTATTTT.

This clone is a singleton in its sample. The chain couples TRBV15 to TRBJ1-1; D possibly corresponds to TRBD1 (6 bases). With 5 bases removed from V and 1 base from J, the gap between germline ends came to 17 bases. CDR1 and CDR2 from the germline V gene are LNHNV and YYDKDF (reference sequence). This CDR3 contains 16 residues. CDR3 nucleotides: TGTGCCACCAGCGCCAAGGGCAAGGACAGGAACACTGAAGCTTTCTTT. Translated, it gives CATSAKGKDRNTEAFF. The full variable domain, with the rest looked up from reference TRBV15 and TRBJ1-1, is DAMVIQNPRYQVTQFGKPVTLSCSQTLNHNVMYWYQQKSSQAPKLLFHYYDKDFNNEADTPDNFQSRRPNTSFCFLDIRSPGLGDTAMYLCATSAKGKDRNTEAFFGQGTRLTVV.

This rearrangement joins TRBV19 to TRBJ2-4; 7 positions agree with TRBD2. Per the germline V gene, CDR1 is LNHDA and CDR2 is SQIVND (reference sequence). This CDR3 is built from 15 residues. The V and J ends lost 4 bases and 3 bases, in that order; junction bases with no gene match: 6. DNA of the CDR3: TGTGCCAGTAGTAGGGGAGGGGACCTCAAAAACATTCAGTACTTC. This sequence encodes CASSRGGDLKNIQYF. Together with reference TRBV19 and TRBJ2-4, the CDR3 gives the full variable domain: DGGITQSPKYLFRKEGQNVTLSCEQNLNHDAMYWYRQDPGQGLRLIYYSQIVNDFQKGDIAEGYSVSREKKESFPLTVTSAQKNPTAFYLCASSRGGDLKNIQYFGAGTRLSVL.

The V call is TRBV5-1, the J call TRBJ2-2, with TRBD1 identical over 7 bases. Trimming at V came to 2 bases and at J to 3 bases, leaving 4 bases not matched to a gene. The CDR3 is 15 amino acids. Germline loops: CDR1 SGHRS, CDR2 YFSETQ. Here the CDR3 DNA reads TGCGCCAGCAGCTTACAGACAGGGTACACCGGGGAGCTGTTTTTT. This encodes CASSLQTGYTGELFF.

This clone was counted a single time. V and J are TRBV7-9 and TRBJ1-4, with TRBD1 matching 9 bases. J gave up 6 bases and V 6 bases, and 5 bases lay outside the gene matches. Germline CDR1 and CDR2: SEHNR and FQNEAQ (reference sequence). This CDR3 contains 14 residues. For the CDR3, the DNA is TGTGCCAGCAGGCGGGACAGGGAGGATGAAAAACTGTTTTTT. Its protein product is CASRRDREDEKLFF.

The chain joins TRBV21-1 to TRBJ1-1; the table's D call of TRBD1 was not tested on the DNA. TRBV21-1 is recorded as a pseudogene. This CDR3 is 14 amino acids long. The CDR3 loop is CASSNWQGLTEAFF. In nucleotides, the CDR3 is TGTGCCAGCAGCAATTGGCAGGGGTTGACTGAAGCTTTCTTT.

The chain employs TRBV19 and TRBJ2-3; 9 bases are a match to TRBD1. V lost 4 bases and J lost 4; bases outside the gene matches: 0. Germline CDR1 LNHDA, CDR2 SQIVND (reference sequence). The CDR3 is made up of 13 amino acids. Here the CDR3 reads CASSRDRADTQYF. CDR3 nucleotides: TGTGCCAGTAGTAGGGACAGGGCAGATACGCAGTATTTT.

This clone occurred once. The CDR3 spells CASRVQGGAYGYTF. The CDR3 DNA is TGTGCCAGCAGGGTACAGGGGGGGGCCTATGGCTACACCTTC. The rearrangement links TRBV6-1 to TRBJ1-2; TRBD1 matches at 8 bases. V was pared by 6 bases and J by 4 bases, with 7 bases of the junction left unmatched. This CDR3 comprises 14 residues. Germline CDR1 MNHNS, CDR2 SASEGT.

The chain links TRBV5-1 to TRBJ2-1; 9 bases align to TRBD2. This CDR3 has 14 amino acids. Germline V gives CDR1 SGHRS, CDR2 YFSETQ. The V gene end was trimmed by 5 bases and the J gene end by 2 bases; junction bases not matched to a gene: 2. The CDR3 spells CASRAGGPYNEQFF. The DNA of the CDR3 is TGCGCCAGCAGAGCGGGGGGTCCCTACAATGAGCAGTTCTTC. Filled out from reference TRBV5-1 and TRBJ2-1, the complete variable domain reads KAGVTQTPRYLIKTRGQQVTLSCSPISGHRSVSWYQQTPGQGLQFLFEYFSETQRNKGNFPGRFSGRQFSNSRSEMNVSTLELGDSALYLCASRAGGPYNEQFFGPGTRLTVL.